This entry lists 14 T cell receptor beta chains sequenced from one sample in a study of T cell changes during pregnancy in multiple sclerosis. The protocol was immunoSEQ multiplex PCR, while the TCRdb copy is restricted to in-frame clones and leaves out a portion. The data hold roughly 40,000 clones, with 75% to 95% observed a single time. Sequencing was performed on CD4+ T cells from peripheral blood mononuclear cells, taken in the first trimester of pregnancy. The receptor set was obtained from a female donor in good health, enrolled as a control in a pregnancy study.

The chain joins TRBV6-5 to TRBJ1-2; TRBD1 agrees at 7 bases. The CDR3 runs to 14 residues. CDR1 and CDR2 (germline): MNHEY, SVGAGI. V shed 2 bases, J shed 7 bases, and the junction held 7 bases outside the gene matches. CDR3 sequence (DNA): TGTGCCAGCAGTTACAGTCCAGGGGGAAGTGGCTACACCTTC. Amino acid sequence: CASSYSPGGSGYTF.

V and J are TRBV9 and TRBJ1-2, with D maybe TRBD1 (5 bases). This CDR3 has 14 amino acids. V was pared by 4 bases and J by 3 bases, with 13 bases between. CDR1 SGDLS and CDR2 YYNGEE come from the germline V gene. The CDR3 DNA is TGTGCCAGCAGCCCCACCGGCAGGGACTATGGCTACACCTTC. Protein: CASSPTGRDYGYTF.

J is TRBJ1-2 and V is TRBV7-2, with 9 positions matching TRBD1. Germline V gene data show CDR1 as SGHTA and CDR2 as FQGNSA. V trimming: 1 base; J trimming: 4 bases; junction bases outside the gene matches: 7. This CDR3 comprises 16 residues. The CDR3 region is CASSLGGTGGAYGYTF. The CDR3, as DNA: TGTGCCAGCAGCTTAGGGGGAACAGGGGGCGCCTATGGCTACACCTTC.

This chain links TRBV29-1 with TRBJ1-1; TRBD1 matches at 7 bases. V lost 8 bases, J lost 0 bases, and 9 bases stayed unmatched. Germline assignment: CDR1 SQVTM and CDR2 ANQGSEA. The CDR3 loop spans 14 amino acids. This CDR3 reads CSHLGGGLNTEAFF. The CDR3 DNA follows: TGCAGCCACCTCGGAGGGGGCCTGAACACTGAAGCTTTCTTT.

This chain connects TRBV7-6 to TRBJ2-1; D is undetermined. The CDR3 consists of 13 residues. Germline V CDR1 and CDR2: SGHVS, FNYEAQ. Trimming pared 2 bases from V and 7 bases from J, leaving 9 bases between. CDR3 DNA sequence: TGTGCCAGCAGCTTATCCAGGTTGAATGAGCAGTTCTTC. It translates to CASSLSRLNEQFF.

The chain combines TRBV20-1 with TRBJ2-1; TRBD1 is a possible D gene (5 bases). The CDR3 has 11 amino acids. V was cut by 5 bases and J by 8 bases, with 10 bases left in between. From germline, CDR1 is DFQATT and CDR2 SNEGSKA (reference sequence). The CDR3 reads CSAGRRDEQFF. The CDR3 DNA is TGCAGTGCTGGGCGCAGGGATGAGCAGTTCTTC.

The rearrangement links TRBV7-2 to TRBJ2-1; TRBD1 matches at 9 bases. The CDR3 runs to 15 residues. J was trimmed by 7 bases and V by 5 bases; bases with no gene match: 9. Per the germline V gene, CDR1 is SGHTA and CDR2 is FQGNSA. The DNA for the CDR3 is TGTGCCAGCAGCAACTCGGGACAGGGATTGAATGAGCAGTTCTTC. This translates into CASSNSGQGLNEQFF.

The genes are TRBV6-1 and TRBJ1-1; 11 nucleotides match TRBD1. CDR1 and CDR2 from the germline V gene are MNHNS and SASEGT. This CDR3 spans 16 amino acids. V was pared by 2 bases and J by 3 bases, with 5 bases of the junction left unmatched. The CDR3 DNA reads TGTGCCAGCAGTGAACCGGGACAGGGGGTCGACACTGAAGCTTTCTTT. Its protein is CASSEPGQGVDTEAFF.

V is TRBV28 and J is TRBJ2-7, with D perhaps matching TRBD2 (7 bases). Germline assignment: CDR1 MDHEN and CDR2 SYDVKM. CDR3 length: 16 amino acids. Trimming left V 6 bases short and J 2 bases short, with 20 bases between. In DNA form, the CDR3 reads TGTGCCAGCAGCCTGCGTGGCGGGGGCCCACCCTACGAGCAGTACTTC. Its translation: CASSLRGGGPPYEQYF.

This chain connects TRBV5-1 to TRBJ1-5, with 8 bases aligning to TRBD1. V dropped 3 bases and J dropped 4; count of bases not matched to a gene: 6. CDR3 length: 15 residues. Germline CDR1 SGHRS, CDR2 YFSETQ. This CDR3 reads CASSWETGGNQPQHF. CDR3 bases: TGCGCCAGCAGCTGGGAAACAGGGGGAAATCAGCCCCAGCATTTT.

This rearrangement joins TRBV7-3 to TRBJ2-2; weak D call: TRBD1 (5 bases). V dropped 5 bases and J dropped 5 bases, with 6 bases sitting between them. The CDR3 extends over 12 amino acids. Germline V gene data show CDR1 as SGHTA and CDR2 as FQGTGA. The CDR3 DNA follows: TGTGCCAGCAGCCCAGGGACCGGGGAGCTGTTTTTT. It yields the protein CASSPGTGELFF.

This clone was picked up one time. This chain links TRBV18 with TRBJ2-2; the D is unclear. CDR3 length: 14 amino acids. Trimming shortened V by 3 bases and J by 3 bases, and 8 bases separated the two germline ends. Looked up from germline, CDR1 is KGHSH and CDR2 is LQKENI. CDR3 nucleotide sequence: TGTGCCAGCTCACCCCAGGTCGACACCGGGGAGCTGTTTTTT. It translates to CASSPQVDTGELFF.

The chain links TRBV6-1 to TRBJ2-5, with D possibly TRBD2 on 6 matching bases. This CDR3 contains 15 residues. Germline V gene lookup returns CDR1 MNHNS and CDR2 SASEGT. V was clipped by 4 bases and J by 5 bases, with 17 bases between them. The CDR3 bases are TGTGCCAGCAGTGGGAATCCGGGACTGAGGGAGACCCAGTACTTC. This gives the protein CASSGNPGLRETQYF.

V usage is TRBV7-9 and J usage is TRBJ2-1; 13 bases match TRBD2. The CDR3 length is 15 residues. J lost 8 bases, V lost 0 bases, and 1 base had no gene match. CDR1 SEHNR and CDR2 FQNEAQ come from the germline V gene (reference sequence). In nucleotides, the CDR3 is TGTGCCAGCAGCTTAGCACTAGCGGGGGGGCATGAGCAGTTCTTC. Its protein is CASSLALAGGHEQFF.